This TCR beta chain was profiled in a study of vaccination effects on CD4 cells after COVID-19. Study-level background: It was a median of 72 days after the second dose that post-vaccine samples were obtained.

Regarding the study as a whole: Convalescent patients were scarce in the study, and it lacked early post-infection timepoints.

Prior to sequencing, the ViraFEST assay stimulated PBMC with viral peptide pools, which expanded the antigen-specific CD4+ T cells. Following culture for around 10 days, CD4+ T cells were isolated. Participants received two doses of either the BNT162b2 or mRNA-1273 vaccine. Each culture well received some 1.9 million PBMC. These cells were then cultured in IMDM with about 9.9 IU/ml IL-2 and 10 ug/ml peptides. Days 3 and 7 saw half the medium replaced with IL-2 medium. Clones were sequenced by immunoSEQ multiplex PCR, and TCRdb holds only the in-frame ones, with some missing. The sample carries some 50,000 clones, around three quarters recorded once. V lost 7 bases to trimming and J lost 4 bases, with 16 bases between them. Germline CDR1 and CDR2: MNHEY and SVGAGI. This CDR3 is built from 15 residues. Turning to this clone: The antigen remains undetermined.

The receptor comes from a human donor who received a COVID-19 vaccine. The starting material was CD4+ T cells from PBMCs cultured with HCoV-OC43 spike peptides, obtained after COVID-19 vaccination. The sample's subset: HCoV-OC43 spike overlapping peptide pool stimulation. The chain employs TRBV6-5 and TRBJ2-2; D may be TRBD1 or TRBD2 (5 bases each). The CDR3: CASTRDLDFTGELFF. CDR3 nucleotides: TGTGCCAGCACCCGGGACCTTGACTTCACCGGGGAGCTGTTTTTT.